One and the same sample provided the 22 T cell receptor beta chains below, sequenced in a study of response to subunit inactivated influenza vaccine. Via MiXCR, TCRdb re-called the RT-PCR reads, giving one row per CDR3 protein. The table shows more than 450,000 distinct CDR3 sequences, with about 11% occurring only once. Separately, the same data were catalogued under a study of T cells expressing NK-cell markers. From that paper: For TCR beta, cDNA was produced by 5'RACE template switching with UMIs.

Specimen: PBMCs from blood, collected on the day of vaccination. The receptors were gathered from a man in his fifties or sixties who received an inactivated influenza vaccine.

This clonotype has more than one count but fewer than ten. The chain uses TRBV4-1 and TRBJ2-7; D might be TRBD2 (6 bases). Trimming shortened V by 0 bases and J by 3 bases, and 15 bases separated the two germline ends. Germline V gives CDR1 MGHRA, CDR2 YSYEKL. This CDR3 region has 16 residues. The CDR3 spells CASSQDGGVLYYEQYF. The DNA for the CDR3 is TGCGCCAGCAGCCAAGATGGCGGGGTACTATACTACGAGCAGTACTTC.

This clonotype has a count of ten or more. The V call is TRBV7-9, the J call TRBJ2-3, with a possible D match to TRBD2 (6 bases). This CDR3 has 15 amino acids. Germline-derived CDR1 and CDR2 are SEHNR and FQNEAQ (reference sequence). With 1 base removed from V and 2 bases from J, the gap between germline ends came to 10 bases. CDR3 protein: CASSLGLGDTDTQYF. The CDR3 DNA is TGTGCCAGCAGCTTAGGACTAGGAGACACAGATACGCAGTATTTT.

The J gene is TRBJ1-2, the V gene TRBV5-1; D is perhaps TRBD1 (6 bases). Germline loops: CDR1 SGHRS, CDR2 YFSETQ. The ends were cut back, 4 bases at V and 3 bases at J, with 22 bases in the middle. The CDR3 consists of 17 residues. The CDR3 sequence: CASSQWTDSSGDYGYTF. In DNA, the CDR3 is TGCGCCAGCAGCCAGTGGACGGACAGCTCGGGGGACTATGGCTACACCTTC.

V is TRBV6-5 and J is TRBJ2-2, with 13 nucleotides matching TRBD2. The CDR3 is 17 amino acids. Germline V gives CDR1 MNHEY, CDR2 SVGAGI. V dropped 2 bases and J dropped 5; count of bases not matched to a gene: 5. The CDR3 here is CASSYPTSGGGTGELFF. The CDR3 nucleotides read TGTGCCAGCAGTTACCCTACTAGCGGGGGGGGGACCGGGGAGCTGTTTTTT.

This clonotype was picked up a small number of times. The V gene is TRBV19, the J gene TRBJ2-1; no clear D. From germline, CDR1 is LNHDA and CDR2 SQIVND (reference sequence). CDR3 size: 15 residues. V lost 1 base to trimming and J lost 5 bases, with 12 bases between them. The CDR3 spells CASSIVSVHNNEQFF. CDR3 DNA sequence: TGTGCCAGTAGTATAGTAAGCGTACACAACAATGAGCAGTTCTTC.

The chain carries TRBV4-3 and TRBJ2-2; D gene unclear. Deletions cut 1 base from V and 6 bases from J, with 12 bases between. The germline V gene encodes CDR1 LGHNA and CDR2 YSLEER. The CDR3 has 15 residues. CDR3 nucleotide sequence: TGCGCCAGCAGCCAAGCTTATCTGGGGTCCGGGGAGCTGTTTTTT. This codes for CASSQAYLGSGELFF.

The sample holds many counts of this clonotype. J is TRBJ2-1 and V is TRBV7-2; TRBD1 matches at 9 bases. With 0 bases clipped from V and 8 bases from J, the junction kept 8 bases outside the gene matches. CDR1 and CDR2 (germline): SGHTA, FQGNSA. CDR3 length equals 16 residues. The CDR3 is CASSLAQGQGPHEQFF. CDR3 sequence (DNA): TGTGCCAGCAGCTTAGCGCAGGGACAGGGCCCCCATGAGCAGTTCTTC.

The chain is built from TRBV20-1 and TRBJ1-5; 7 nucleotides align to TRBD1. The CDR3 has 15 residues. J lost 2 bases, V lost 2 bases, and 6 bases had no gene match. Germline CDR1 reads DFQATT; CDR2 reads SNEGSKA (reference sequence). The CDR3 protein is CSARPRQGGNQPQHF. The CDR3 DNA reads TGCAGTGCTAGACCTAGACAGGGTGGCAATCAGCCCCAGCATTTT.

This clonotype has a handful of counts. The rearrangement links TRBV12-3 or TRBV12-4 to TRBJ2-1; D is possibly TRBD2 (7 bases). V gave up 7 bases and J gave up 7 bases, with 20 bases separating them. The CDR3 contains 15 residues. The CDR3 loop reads CASMALAGARNEQFF. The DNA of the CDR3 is TGTGCCAGCATGGCCCTGGCGGGGGCGCGGAATGAGCAGTTCTTC.

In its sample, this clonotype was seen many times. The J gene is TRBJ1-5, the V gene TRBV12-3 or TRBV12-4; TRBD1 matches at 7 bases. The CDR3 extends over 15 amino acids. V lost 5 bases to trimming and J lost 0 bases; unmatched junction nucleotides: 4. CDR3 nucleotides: TGTGCCAGCAGTCCAGGACAGGCTAGCAATCAGCCCCAGCATTTT. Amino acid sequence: CASSPGQASNQPQHF.

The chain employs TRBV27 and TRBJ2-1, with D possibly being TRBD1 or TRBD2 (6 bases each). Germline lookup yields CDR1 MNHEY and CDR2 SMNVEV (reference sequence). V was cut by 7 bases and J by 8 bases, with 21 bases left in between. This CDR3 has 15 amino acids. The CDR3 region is CASTPIWGALHEQFF. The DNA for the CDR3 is TGTGCCAGCACCCCAATATGGGGGGCTTTACATGAGCAGTTCTTC.

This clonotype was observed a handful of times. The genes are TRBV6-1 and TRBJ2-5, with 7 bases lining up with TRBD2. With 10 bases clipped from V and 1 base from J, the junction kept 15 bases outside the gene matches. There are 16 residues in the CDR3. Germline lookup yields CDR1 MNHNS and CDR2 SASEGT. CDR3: CATSPLGGSPQETQYF. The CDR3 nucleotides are TGTGCCACATCACCACTGGGCGGGAGCCCCCAAGAGACCCAGTACTTC.

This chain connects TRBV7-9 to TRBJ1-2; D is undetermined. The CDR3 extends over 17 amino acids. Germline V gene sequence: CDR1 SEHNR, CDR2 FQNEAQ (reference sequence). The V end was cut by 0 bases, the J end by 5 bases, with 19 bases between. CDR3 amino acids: CASSLASLGWAEYGYTF. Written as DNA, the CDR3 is TGTGCCAGCAGCTTAGCTTCCCTCGGGTGGGCGGAATATGGCTACACCTTC.

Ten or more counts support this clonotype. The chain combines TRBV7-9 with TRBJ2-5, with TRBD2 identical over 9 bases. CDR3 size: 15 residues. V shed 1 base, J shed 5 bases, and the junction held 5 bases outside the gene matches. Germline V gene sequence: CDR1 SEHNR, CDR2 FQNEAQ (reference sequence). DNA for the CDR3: TGTGCCAGCAGCTTAGAGGCGGGGGGGCCGGAGACCCAGTACTTC. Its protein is CASSLEAGGPETQYF.

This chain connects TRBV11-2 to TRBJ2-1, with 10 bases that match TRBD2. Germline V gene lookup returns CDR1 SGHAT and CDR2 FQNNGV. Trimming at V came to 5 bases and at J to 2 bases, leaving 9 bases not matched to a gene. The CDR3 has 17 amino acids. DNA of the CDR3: TGTGCCAGCAGCACGACTCCCAGCGGGGGGGCCTACAATGAGCAGTTCTTC. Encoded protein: CASSTTPSGGAYNEQFF.

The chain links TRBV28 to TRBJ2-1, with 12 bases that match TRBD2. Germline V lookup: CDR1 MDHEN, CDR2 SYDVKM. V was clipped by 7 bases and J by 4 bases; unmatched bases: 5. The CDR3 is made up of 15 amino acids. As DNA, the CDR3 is TGTGCCAGCACTAGCGGGGGGGCCGTTTACAATGAGCAGTTCTTC. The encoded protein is CASTSGGAVYNEQFF.

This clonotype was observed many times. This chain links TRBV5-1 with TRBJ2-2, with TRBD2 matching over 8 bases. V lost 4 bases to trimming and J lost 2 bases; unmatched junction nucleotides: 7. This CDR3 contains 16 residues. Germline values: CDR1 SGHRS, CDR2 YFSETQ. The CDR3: CASSITSGGNTGELFF. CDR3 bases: TGCGCCAGCAGCATAACTAGCGGAGGTAACACCGGGGAGCTGTTTTTT.

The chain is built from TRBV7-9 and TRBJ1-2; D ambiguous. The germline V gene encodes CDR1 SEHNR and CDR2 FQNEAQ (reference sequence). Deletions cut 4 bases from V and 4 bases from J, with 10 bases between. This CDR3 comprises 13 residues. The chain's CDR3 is CASSYGEVYGYTF. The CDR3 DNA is TGTGCCAGCAGCTATGGCGAAGTCTATGGCTACACCTTC.

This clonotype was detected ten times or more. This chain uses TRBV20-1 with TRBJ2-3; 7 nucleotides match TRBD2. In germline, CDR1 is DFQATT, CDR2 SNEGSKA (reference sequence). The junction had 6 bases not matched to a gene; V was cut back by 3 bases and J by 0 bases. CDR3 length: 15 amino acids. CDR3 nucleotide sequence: TGCAGTGCTAGCGGGAGGCCACCTAGCACAGATACGCAGTATTTT. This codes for CSASGRPPSTDTQYF.

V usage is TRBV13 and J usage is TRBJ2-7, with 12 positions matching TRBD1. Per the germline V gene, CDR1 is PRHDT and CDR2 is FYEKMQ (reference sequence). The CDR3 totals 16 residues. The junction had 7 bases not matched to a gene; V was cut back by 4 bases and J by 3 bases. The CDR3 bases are TGTGCCAGCAGCTCGGGGGGACAGGGGGCCCTCTACGAGCAGTACTTC. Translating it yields CASSSGGQGALYEQYF.

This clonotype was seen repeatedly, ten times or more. CDR3 coding DNA: TGTGCCAGCAGTTACTCCCAGCGGGAGGGCGGGTTGTTGGGTACGCAGTATTTT. The encoded protein is CASSYSQREGGLLGTQYF. The chain employs TRBV6-5 and TRBJ2-3; TRBD2 aligns across 10 bases. The CDR3 sequence is 18 residues long. Germline CDR1 MNHEY, CDR2 SVGAGI. V gave up 0 bases and J gave up 8 bases; unmatched junction bases: 14.

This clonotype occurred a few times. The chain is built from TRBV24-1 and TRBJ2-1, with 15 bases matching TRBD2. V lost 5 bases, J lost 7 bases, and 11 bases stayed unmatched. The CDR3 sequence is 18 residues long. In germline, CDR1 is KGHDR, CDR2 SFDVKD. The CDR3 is CATSGPGLAGGRINEQFF. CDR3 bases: TGTGCCACCAGTGGACCGGGACTAGCGGGGGGCAGAATAAATGAGCAGTTCTTC.